This entry describes one T cell receptor beta chain. Its target antigen remains unknown. The record has no base qualities; no much larger clone is one base away. RNA was extracted using the RNeasy kit, and about 0.45 to 1 ug of the RNA was reverse transcribed with random hexamers. The immunoSEQ multiplex PCR assay, covering 54 Vbeta and 13 Jbeta segments, was used to amplify TCR beta CDR3 regions. PCR amplification bias was corrected using a synthetic template baseline for primer optimization and computational correction. Regarding the original processing steps: Reads were annotated to V, D and J genes per IMGT and analyzed with immunoSEQ Analyzer, keeping only productive sequences. To calculate clonality, Shannon entropy was normalized by log2 of the number of productive unique sequences and then subtracted from one. For each patient and control, public and private clones were evaluated among the 100 most prevalent clones. A clone was defined as Susac-specific if it was absent from the healthy and MS cohorts, from about a thousand published viral clones and from other ImmuneACCESS disease sequences. TCRdb trimmed the raw reads at Q25, called clones with MiXCR and kept productive beta chains. Records with the same CDR3 protein are collapsed into one entry carrying the most frequent genes and DNA. It is TCRdb's table, rather than the study itself, that gives the V and J calls and clone size. This sample gives fewer than 250,000 distinct CDR3 sequences in total; 80% to 95% of them show up just once. Approximately 0.098% of the sample is taken by the ten largest.

Deletion took 6 bases off V and 16 bases off J, with a span of 13 bases between the germline ends. Via the germline V gene, CDR1 is MDHEN and CDR2 SYDVKM. From the cysteine through the phenylalanine, the CDR3 covers 11 amino acids. Of all the DNA, just the CDR3 is kept, 33 bases in frame from base 1. The source of the sample is a study of CD8 T cells in Susac syndrome (dated by TCRdb to between 2018 and 2021). Notes on the research overall: Repertoire sequencing was used to test whether CD8+ T cell activation and differentiation in Susac syndrome was antigen driven. Here is what the overall study found, with its caveats: The TCR sequencing and HLA analysis was acknowledged to have included a relatively small number of individuals.

High-throughput TCR beta sequencing profiled peripheral blood CD8+ and CD4+ T cells from healthy donors, Susac syndrome patients and multiple sclerosis patients. Healthy donors were included as age- and sex-matched controls. CD8+ TEMRA cells were enriched by FACS, while bulk CD8+ and CD4+ T cells were purified by magnetic negative isolation. Blood was drawn into EDTA tubes, processed within 24 hours, and PBMCs were isolated by density gradient centrifugation. PBMCs intended for TCR sequencing were cryopreserved in liquid nitrogen and were subsequently thawed in a 37 degrees C water bath. The sorted or isolated CD4+, CD8+ and CD8+ TEMRA cells had a purity of 90% or higher.

What was sequenced was CD4+ T cells from PBMCs. Rearrangement joined TRBV28 to TRBJ1-6; no D gene can be assigned with confidence. The TCR was taken from a human donor in good health. In nucleotide form, the sequence is TGTGCCAGCAGCCAGTACGGTGGGCTCCACTTT. The translation is CASSQYGGLHF.